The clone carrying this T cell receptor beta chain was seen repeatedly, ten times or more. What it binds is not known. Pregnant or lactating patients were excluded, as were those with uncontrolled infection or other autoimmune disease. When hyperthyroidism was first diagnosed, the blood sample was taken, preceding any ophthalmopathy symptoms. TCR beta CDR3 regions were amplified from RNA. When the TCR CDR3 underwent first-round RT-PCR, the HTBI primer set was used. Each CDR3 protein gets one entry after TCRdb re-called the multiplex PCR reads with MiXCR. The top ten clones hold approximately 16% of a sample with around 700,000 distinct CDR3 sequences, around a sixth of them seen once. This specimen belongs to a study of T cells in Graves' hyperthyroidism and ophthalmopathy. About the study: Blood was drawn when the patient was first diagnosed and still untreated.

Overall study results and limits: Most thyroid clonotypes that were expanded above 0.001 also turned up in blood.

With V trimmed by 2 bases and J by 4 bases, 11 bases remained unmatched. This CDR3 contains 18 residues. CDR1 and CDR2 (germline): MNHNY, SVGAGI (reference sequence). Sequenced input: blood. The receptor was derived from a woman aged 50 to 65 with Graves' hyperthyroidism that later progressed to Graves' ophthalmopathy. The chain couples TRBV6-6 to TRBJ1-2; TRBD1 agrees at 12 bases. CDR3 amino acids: CASSYLVGQGATVYGYTF. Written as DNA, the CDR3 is TGTGCCAGCAGTTACCTGGTGGGACAGGGGGCCACCGTCTATGGCTACACCTTC.